The T cell receptor beta chain described here comes from a study of naive and memory T cell subsets. A note on this clonotype: The antigen is unknown.

An equimolar mix of two oligonucleotides served as the beta constant-region primer for TRBC1 and TRBC2. TCRdb re-called the UMI-ligation and nested PCR reads through MiXCR, storing one row per CDR3 protein. The table includes 130,000 to 150,000 distinct CDR3 sequences, approximately 17% detected once. Study results and caveats: Naive repertoires, especially CD8, held a few larger clonotypes, possibly memory cells re-expressing CD45RA.

This TCR came from a human donor in good health. Sequencing was performed on naive CD4+ T cells from blood.

The CDR3 is CASSLARDSYEQYF. As DNA, the CDR3 is TGTGCCAGCAGCTTAGCAAGGGATTCCTACGAGCAGTACTTC. The V call is TRBV7-2, the J call TRBJ2-7; D is ambiguous. Looked up from germline, CDR1 is SGHTA and CDR2 is FQGNSA. CDR3 size: 14 residues. V dropped 0 bases and J dropped 1 base, with 7 bases sitting between them.